This T cell receptor beta chain was found in a study of T cell repertoires in cytomegalovirus infection. Germline CDR1 and CDR2: MNHEY and SMNVEV (reference sequence). The CDR3 totals 13 residues. V lost 3 bases to trimming and J lost 4 bases, with 9 bases between them. This clonotype was found many times. TCRdb used MiXCR to reprocess the reads, holding one entry per CDR3 protein. Altogether approximately 500,000 distinct CDR3 sequences are present, approximately 15% being singletons, with the ten largest covering about 24%. Specimen: CD8+ T cells from PBMCs. The clonotype comes from a human donor in good health (CMV status not recorded). Some clones in this sample may be carry-over from other donors' samples. The chain recombines TRBV27 with TRBJ1-1; tentative D call: TRBD1 (6 bases). The CDR3 region has the DNA TGTGCCAGCAGTTTCGGCAGGGGCACTGAAGCTTTCTTT. Residues: CASSFGRGTEAFF.